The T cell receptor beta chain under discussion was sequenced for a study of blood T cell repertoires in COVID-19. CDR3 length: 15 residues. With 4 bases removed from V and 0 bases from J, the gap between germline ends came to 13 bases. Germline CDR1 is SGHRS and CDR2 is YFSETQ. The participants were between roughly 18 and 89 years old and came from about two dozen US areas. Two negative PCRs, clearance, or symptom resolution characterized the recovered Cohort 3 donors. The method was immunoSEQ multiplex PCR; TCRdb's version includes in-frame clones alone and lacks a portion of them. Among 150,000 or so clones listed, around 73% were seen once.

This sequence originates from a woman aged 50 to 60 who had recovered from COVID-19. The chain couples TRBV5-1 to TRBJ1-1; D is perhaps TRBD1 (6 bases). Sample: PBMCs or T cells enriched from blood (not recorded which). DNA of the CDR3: TGCGCCAGCAGCACTGGACAGACCGTGAACACTGAAGCTTTCTTT. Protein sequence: CASSTGQTVNTEAFF.